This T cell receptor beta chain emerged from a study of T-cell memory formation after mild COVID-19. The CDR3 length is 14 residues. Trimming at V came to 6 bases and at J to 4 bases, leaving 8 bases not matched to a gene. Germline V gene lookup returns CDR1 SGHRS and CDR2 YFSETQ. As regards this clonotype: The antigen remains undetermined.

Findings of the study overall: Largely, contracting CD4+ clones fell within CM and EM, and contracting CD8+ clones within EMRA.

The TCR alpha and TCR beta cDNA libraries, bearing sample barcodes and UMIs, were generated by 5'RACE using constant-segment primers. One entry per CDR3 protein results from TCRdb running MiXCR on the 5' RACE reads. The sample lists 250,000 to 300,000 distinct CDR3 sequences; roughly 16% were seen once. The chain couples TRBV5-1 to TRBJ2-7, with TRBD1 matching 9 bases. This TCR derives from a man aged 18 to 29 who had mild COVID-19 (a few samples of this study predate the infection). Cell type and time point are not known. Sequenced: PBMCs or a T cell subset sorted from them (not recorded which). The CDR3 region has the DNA TGCGCCAGCACCCCGACAGGGGGGACGTACGAGCAGTACTTC. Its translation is CASTPTGGTYEQYF.